Below, 19 T cell receptor beta chains from the same sample are listed, as sequenced in a study of regulatory T cells in long-lasting Graves disease. Time point defined: persistent/refractory GD, antithyroid drugs over 5 years with positive TRAb. Isolated PBMC RNA provided the starting material for the TCR library. Both iRepertoire HTBI primers and Arm-PCR of CDR3 regions were used to build the TCR beta libraries. TCRdb processed the multiplex PCR reads anew with MiXCR; each CDR3 protein has one entry. The table shows about 290,000 distinct CDR3 sequences, with under 25% occurring only once. The sample consisted of peripheral blood mononuclear cells (PBMCs), taken when the disease was refractory, from a patient treated with antithyroid drugs. These receptors all come from a female donor with Graves disease.

As for this clonotype: One base away lies a much larger clone, so this may be a sequencing read error. The chain joins TRBV6-2 or TRBV6-3 to TRBJ2-7, with a weak D call TRBD1 (6 bases). Germline V gene lookup returns CDR1 MNHEY and CDR2 SVGEGT. This CDR3 spans 15 amino acids. The CDR3 reads CTSSYSGRGTYEQYF. The DNA of the CDR3 is TGTACCAGCAGTTACTCGGGCAGGGGAACCTACGAGCAGTACTTC.

The gene calls are TRBV7-9 and TRBJ2-1; D remains ambiguous. This CDR3 comprises 15 residues. With 4 bases removed from V and 7 bases from J, the gap between germline ends came to 17 bases. Germline V gene sequence: CDR1 SEHNR, CDR2 FQNEAQ (reference sequence). The CDR3, as DNA: TGTGCCAGCAGCTCCGAAAGGGCTCCCAGGAATGAGCAGTTCTTC. Translated: CASSSERAPRNEQFF. Looking up the rest from reference TRBV7-9 and TRBJ2-1 gives the full variable domain: DTGVSQNPRHKITKRGQNVTFRCDPISEHNRLYWYRQTLGQGPEFLTYFQNEAQLEKSRLLSDRFSAERPKGSFSTLEIQRTEQGDSAMYLCASSSERAPRNEQFFGPGTRLTVL.

The chain links TRBV20-1 to TRBJ2-7, with D perhaps TRBD1 or TRBD2 (5 bases each). CDR1 and CDR2 from the germline V gene are DFQATT and SNEGSKA (reference sequence). V was clipped by 3 bases and J by 3 bases, with 15 bases between them. This CDR3 contains 14 residues. The CDR3 here is CSARGVKTGYEQYF. DNA for the CDR3: TGCAGTGCTAGGGGGGTCAAAACCGGCTACGAGCAGTACTTC.

About this clonotype: One end of the junction varies from germline; a read error may be responsible. The chain links TRBV5-4 to TRBJ1-3; D ambiguous. CDR1 is SGHNT, CDR2 YYREEE, per germline (reference sequence). The CDR3 extends over 16 amino acids. DNA of the CDR3: TGCGCCAGCAGCCAAGCAGACGGTGACTCTGGAAACGCCATATATTTT. This gives the protein CASSQADGDSGNAIYF.

Regarding this clonotype: Its ends do not fully match the called genes, so a read error is possible. This chain uses TRBV24-1 with TRBJ1-5; D uncertain. The CDR3 runs to 14 residues. CDR1 and CDR2 from the germline V gene are KGHDR and SFDVKD. The CDR3 reads CATSDPASSQPQHF. CDR3 in DNA: TGTGCCACCAGTGACCCAGCTAGCAGTCAGCCCCAGCATTTT.

This clonotype was seen many times. CDR3 loop: CASSLGTGWEAFF. In DNA form, the CDR3 reads TGTGCCAGCAGTTTAGGGACAGGATGGGAAGCTTTCTTT. The chain joins TRBV12-3 or TRBV12-4 to TRBJ1-1, with 7 bases that match TRBD1. V dropped 1 base and J dropped 8; count of bases not matched to a gene: 4. The CDR3 extends over 13 amino acids.

This clonotype was detected a few times. This rearrangement joins TRBV6-1 to TRBJ1-6; the D is unclear. Trimming pared 7 bases from V and 7 bases from J, leaving 11 bases between. This CDR3 region has 13 residues. The V gene's germline CDR1 is MNHNS and CDR2 SASEGT. The CDR3 sequence is CASTETNNSPLHF. Written as DNA, the CDR3 is TGTGCCAGCACCGAGACAAACAATTCACCCCTCCACTTT.

This clonotype was counted a single time. The V gene is TRBV7-8, the J gene TRBJ1-3; no definite D call. This CDR3 has 17 amino acids. From germline, CDR1 is SGHVS and CDR2 FQNEAQ. V lost 1 base and J lost 0, with 13 bases in between. The CDR3 loop reads CASSLVAGATSGNTIYF. DNA for the CDR3: TGTGCCAGCAGCTTAGTGGCGGGCGCGACCTCTGGAAACACCATATATTTT.

At least ten counts were recorded for this clonotype. The chain recombines TRBV28 with TRBJ2-7; D gene uncertain. Trimming stripped 3 bases from V and 6 bases from J, with 9 bases between. The CDR3 is 12 residues long. Germline V gene sequence: CDR1 MDHEN, CDR2 SYDVKM. Here the CDR3 DNA reads TGTGCCAGCAGTTTCCAACACGGCGAGCAGTACTTC. Its translation: CASSFQHGEQYF. Complete variable domain (other parts from reference TRBV28 and TRBJ2-7): DVKVTQSSRYLVKRTGEKVFLECVQDMDHENMFWYRQDPGLGLRLIYFSYDVKMKEKGDIPEGYSVSREKKERFSLILESASTNQTSMYLCASSFQHGEQYFGPGTRLTVT.

This clonotype was seen more than once but under ten times. The genes are TRBV28 and TRBJ1-5; D not certain. The length of the CDR3 is 13 residues. V shed 6 bases and J shed 10 bases, with 16 bases lying between them. Germline values: CDR1 MDHEN, CDR2 SYDVKM. The CDR3 DNA reads as TGTGCCAGCAGGGGTTCTCCCTCCGGTCCCCAGCATTTT. This sequence encodes CASRGSPSGPQHF. Full variable domain (missing parts from reference TRBV28 and TRBJ1-5): DVKVTQSSRYLVKRTGEKVFLECVQDMDHENMFWYRQDPGLGLRLIYFSYDVKMKEKGDIPEGYSVSREKKERFSLILESASTNQTSMYLCASRGSPSGPQHFGDGTRLSIL.

This clonotype was detected once. The genes are TRBV6-2 or TRBV6-3 and TRBJ2-7; D gene uncertain. Germline CDR1 and CDR2: MNHEY and SVGEGT. The CDR3 is 14 amino acids. The V end lost 5 bases, the J end lost 2 bases, and 13 bases lay between the germline ends. The CDR3 bases are TGTGCCAGCAGTCTACCACCCCGGACCTACGAGCAGTACTTC. Protein sequence: CASSLPPRTYEQYF.

The sample holds a few counts of this clonotype. J is TRBJ2-2 and V is TRBV6-1; 7 bases line up with TRBD2. The CDR3 has 12 amino acids. The junction had 2 bases not matched to a gene; V was cut back by 7 bases and J by 6 bases. Per the germline V gene, CDR1 is MNHNS and CDR2 is SASEGT. CDR3 DNA: TGTGCCAGCAATCGGGGGGCCGGGGAGCTGTTTTTT. Translating it yields CASNRGAGELFF.

This clonotype was picked up a small number of times. V and J are TRBV15 and TRBJ2-7; D unclear. CDR1 and CDR2 (germline): LNHNV, YYDKDF (reference sequence). The V gene lost 8 bases and the J gene lost 4 bases, with 18 bases spanning the gap. The CDR3 totals 14 residues. The DNA for the CDR3 is TGTGCCACCCGCCCCGGGTATGAGGAATACGAGCAGTACTTC. It is translated as CATRPGYEEYEQYF. Full variable domain (missing parts from reference TRBV15 and TRBJ2-7): DAMVIQNPRYQVTQFGKPVTLSCSQTLNHNVMYWYQQKSSQAPKLLFHYYDKDFNNEADTPDNFQSRRPNTSFCFLDIRSPGLGDTAMYLCATRPGYEEYEQYFGPGTRLTVT.

This chain joins TRBV7-2 and TRBJ1-3, with D maybe TRBD1 (5 bases). CDR1 SGHTA and CDR2 FQGNSA come from the germline V gene. The germline V and J ends were trimmed by 5 bases and 6 bases, with 17 bases remaining between them. The CDR3 has 15 amino acids. The CDR3 nucleotides read TGTGCCAGCAGCATCGACAGCCCAAGGGCAAACACCATATATTTT. Translated: CASSIDSPRANTIYF. The whole variable domain, remainder taken from reference TRBV7-2 and TRBJ1-3, is GAGVSQSPSNKVTEKGKDVELRCDPISGHTALYWYRQSLGQGLEFLIYFQGNSAPDKSGLPSDRFSAERTGGSVSTLTIQRTQQEDSAVYLCASSIDSPRANTIYFGEGSWLTVV.

This clonotype was seen repeatedly, ten times or more. The V call is TRBV5-6, the J call TRBJ2-5; 10 bases line up with TRBD1. After removal of 5 bases from V and 11 bases from J, the junction contained 6 bases not matched to a gene. Germline loops: CDR1 SGHDT, CDR2 YYEEEE. This CDR3 has 12 amino acids. The CDR3 loop reads CASSPDRGLQYF. CDR3 DNA: TGTGCCAGCAGTCCTGACAGGGGGCTGCAGTACTTC.

Turning to this clonotype: The germline gene is not matched at one end of the junction; a read error may be the cause. The rearrangement uses TRBV10-3 and TRBJ1-1; D uncertain. The CDR3 runs to 12 residues. Per the germline V gene, CDR1 is ENHRY and CDR2 is SYGVKD. CDR3 coding DNA: TGTGCCATCTGTGATGGCAACACTGAAGCTTTCTTT. Its protein is CAICDGNTEAFF.

This clonotype occurred a few times. CDR3 protein: CASSPPQGGKNQPQHF. For the CDR3, the DNA is TGTGCCAGCAGTCCTCCCCAGGGGGGCAAAAATCAGCCCCAGCATTTT. This chain connects TRBV28 to TRBJ1-5; 7 nucleotides agree with TRBD1. The V gene end was trimmed by 5 bases and the J gene end by 4 bases; junction bases not matched to a gene: 11. The CDR3 runs 16 residues. In germline, CDR1 is MDHEN, CDR2 SYDVKM.

This clonotype was found many times. V gene TRBV7-9 combines with J gene TRBJ2-7, with D tentatively TRBD1 or TRBD2 (6 bases each). The CDR3 is 13 residues long. V lost 0 bases and J lost 7, with 10 bases in between. Germline V lookup: CDR1 SEHNR, CDR2 FQNEAQ (reference sequence). CDR3 loop: CASSLAGGGEQYF. As DNA, the CDR3 is TGTGCCAGCAGCTTAGCGGGGGGCGGGGAGCAGTACTTC.

This clonotype has a count of ten or more. The chain couples TRBV20-1 to TRBJ2-5; D remains ambiguous. CDR3 size: 12 residues. V was clipped by 0 bases and J by 5 bases, with 7 bases between them. Germline V gene sequence: CDR1 DFQATT, CDR2 SNEGSKA (reference sequence). The CDR3 DNA sequence: TGCAGTGCTAGAGATCTGACGGAGACCCAGTACTTC. It codes for CSARDLTETQYF.